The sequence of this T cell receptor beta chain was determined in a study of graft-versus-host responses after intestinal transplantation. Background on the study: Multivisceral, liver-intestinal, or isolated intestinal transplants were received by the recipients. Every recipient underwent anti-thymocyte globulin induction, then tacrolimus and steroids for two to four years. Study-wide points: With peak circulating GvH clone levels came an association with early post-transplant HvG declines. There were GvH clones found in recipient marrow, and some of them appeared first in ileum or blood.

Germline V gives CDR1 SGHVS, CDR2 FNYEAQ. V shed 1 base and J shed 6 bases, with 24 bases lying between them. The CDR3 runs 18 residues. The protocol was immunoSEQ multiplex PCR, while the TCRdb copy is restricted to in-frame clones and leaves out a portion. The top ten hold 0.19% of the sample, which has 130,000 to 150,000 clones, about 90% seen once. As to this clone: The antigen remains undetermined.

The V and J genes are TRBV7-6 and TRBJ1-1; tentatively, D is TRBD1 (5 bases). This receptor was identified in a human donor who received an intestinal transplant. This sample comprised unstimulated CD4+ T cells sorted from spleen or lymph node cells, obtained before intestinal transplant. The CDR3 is CASSLGGALGSVGAEAFF. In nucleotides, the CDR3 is TGTGCCAGCAGCTTAGGGGGCGCTCTAGGGAGTGTGGGCGCTGAAGCTTTCTTT.